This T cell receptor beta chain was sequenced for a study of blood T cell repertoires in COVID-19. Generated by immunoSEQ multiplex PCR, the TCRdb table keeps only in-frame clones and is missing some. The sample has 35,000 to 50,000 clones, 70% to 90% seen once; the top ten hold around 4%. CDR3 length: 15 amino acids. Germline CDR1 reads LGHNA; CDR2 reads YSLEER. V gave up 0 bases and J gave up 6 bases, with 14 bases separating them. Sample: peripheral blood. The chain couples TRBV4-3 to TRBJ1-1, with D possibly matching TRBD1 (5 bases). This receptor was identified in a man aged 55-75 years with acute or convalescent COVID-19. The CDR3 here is CASSQETGPGAEAFF. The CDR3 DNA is TGCGCCAGCAGCCAAGAGACGGGGCCGGGGGCTGAAGCTTTCTTT.